These T cell receptor beta chains were read from a single sample in a study of shared clonotypes between healthy human individuals. Generated by immunoSEQ multiplex PCR, the TCRdb table keeps only in-frame clones and is missing some. The sample records approximately 640,000 clones, 72% being singletons. What was sequenced was memory CD4+ T cells sorted from blood. The receptor set was obtained from a woman aged 30 to 39 in good health. Both conserved end residues are part of each CDR3. The order of the fields is V gene, J gene, D gene, clone size, CDR3 DNA, CDR3 protein. A D gene is named only where the DNA matches it firmly. Size tells how often a clone was seen (once, few, many) or the class of an expanded clone, and some rows leave it out.

TRBV27	TRBJ2-1	.	once	TGTGCCAGCAGTCAGGACTACCAATACCTCAATGAGCAGTTCTTC	CASSQDYQYLNEQFF
TRBV5-6	TRBJ2-7	TRBD1	.	TGTGCCAGCAGCTTGGGGGCAGGGGGTTACGAGCAGTACTTC	CASSLGAGGYEQYF
TRBV7-9	TRBJ2-5	TRBD2	.	TGTGCCAGCAGCGATGAGACTAGCGGGAGTGAGACCCAGTACTTC	CASSDETSGSETQYF
TRBV7-2	TRBJ2-1	TRBD2	many	TGTGCCAGCAGCTCCCAGCGGGACTCATACAATGAGCAGTTCTTC	CASSSQRDSYNEQFF
TRBV20-1	TRBJ2-5	.	.	TGCAGTGCCCTAAGAAAGACCCAGTACTTC	CSALRKTQYF
TRBV11-2	TRBJ2-7	.	.	TGTGCCAGCAGCTTAGGGAGGGGATACGAGCAGTACTTC	CASSLGRGYEQYF
TRBV7-3	TRBJ2-3	.	.	TGTGCCAGCAGCCGGGACACGAGCACAGATACGCAGTATTTT	CASSRDTSTDTQYF
TRBV18	TRBJ2-7	TRBD2	.	TGTGCCAGCTCACCTACCGGGACTAGCGGGAAGGGGGTGTACTTC	CASSPTGTSGKGVYF
TRBV5-1	TRBJ2-7	TRBD2	.	TGCGCCAGCAGCTTGGTCCCTAGCGGGAGTGGGGAGCAGTACTTC	CASSLVPSGSGEQYF
TRBV6-6	TRBJ1-5	.	few	TGTGCCAGCAGCCACCTTTGGGGAGGGAAACAGCCCCAGCATTTT	CASSHLWGGKQPQHF
TRBV2	TRBJ1-1	.	.	TGTGCCAGCAGTGAAACACGGCTTGAAGCTTTCTTT	CASSETRLEAFF